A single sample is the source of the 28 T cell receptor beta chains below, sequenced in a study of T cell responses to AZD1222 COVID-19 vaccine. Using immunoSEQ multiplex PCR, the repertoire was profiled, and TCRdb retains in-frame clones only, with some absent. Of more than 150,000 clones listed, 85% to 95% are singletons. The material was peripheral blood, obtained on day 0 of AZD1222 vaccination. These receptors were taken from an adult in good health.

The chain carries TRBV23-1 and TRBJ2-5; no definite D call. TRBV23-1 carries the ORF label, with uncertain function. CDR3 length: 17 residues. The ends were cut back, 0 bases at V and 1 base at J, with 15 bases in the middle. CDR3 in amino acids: CASSQSGPHLRQETQYF. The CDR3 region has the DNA TGCGCCAGCAGTCAATCTGGGCCGCACCTACGCCAAGAGACCCAGTACTTC.

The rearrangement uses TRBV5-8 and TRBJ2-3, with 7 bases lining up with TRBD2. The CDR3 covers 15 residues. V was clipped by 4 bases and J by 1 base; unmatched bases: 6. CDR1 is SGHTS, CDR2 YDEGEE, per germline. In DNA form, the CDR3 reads TGTGCCAGCAGCCAAGGGAGGGGCCGCACAGATACGCAGTATTTT. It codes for CASSQGRGRTDTQYF.

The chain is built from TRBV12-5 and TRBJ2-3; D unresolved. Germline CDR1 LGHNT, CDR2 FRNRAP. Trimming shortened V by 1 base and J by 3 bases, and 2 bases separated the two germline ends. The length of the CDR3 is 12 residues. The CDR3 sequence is CASGLETDTQYF. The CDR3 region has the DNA TGTGCTAGTGGTTTGGAAACAGATACGCAGTATTTT.

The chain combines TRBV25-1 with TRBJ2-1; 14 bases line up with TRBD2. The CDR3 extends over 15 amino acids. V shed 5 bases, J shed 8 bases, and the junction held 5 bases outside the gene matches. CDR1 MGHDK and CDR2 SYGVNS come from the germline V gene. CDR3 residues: CASSPTSGRVYEQFF. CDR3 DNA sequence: TGTGCCAGCAGTCCGACTAGCGGGAGGGTATATGAGCAGTTCTTC.

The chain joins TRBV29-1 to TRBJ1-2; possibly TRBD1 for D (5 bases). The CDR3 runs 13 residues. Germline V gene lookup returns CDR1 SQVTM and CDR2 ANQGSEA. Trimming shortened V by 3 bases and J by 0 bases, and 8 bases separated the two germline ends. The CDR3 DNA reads TGCAGCGTTGAGCTGACAGCTAACTATGGCTACACCTTC. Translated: CSVELTANYGYTF.

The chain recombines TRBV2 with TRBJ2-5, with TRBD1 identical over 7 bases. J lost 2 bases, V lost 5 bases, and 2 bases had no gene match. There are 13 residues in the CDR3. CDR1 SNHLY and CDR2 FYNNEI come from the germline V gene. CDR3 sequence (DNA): TGTGCCAGCAGTCTACAGGGGCAAGAGACCCAGTACTTC. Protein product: CASSLQGQETQYF.

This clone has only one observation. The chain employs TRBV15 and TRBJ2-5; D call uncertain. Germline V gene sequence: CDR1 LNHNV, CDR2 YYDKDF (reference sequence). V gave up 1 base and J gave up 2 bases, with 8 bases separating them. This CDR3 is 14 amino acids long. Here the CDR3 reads CATSRVASQETQYF. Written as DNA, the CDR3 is TGTGCCACCAGCAGAGTCGCGTCACAAGAGACCCAGTACTTC.

The CDR3 loop reads CASSESRVSKSNTYEQYV. CDR3 bases: TGCGCCAGCAGTGAGTCGCGGGTTTCGAAATCCAACACCTACGAGCAGTACGTC. The chain carries TRBV10-1 and TRBJ2-7, with a weak D call TRBD2 (5 bases). The CDR3 is made up of 18 amino acids. Per germline, CDR1 WNHNN and CDR2 SYGVQD (reference sequence). V was pared by 0 bases and J by 2 bases, with 20 bases between.

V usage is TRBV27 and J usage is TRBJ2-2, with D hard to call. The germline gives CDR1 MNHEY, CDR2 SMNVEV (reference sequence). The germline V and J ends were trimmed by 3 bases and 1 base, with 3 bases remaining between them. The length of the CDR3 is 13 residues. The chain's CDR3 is CASSFGNTGELFF. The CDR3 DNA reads TGTGCCAGCAGTTTTGGGAACACCGGGGAGCTGTTTTTT.

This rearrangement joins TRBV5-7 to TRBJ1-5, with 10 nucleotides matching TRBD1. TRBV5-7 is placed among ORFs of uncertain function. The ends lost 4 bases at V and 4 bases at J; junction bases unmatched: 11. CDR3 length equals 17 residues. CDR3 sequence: CASSPKQDRGRNQPQHF. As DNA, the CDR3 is TGTGCCAGCAGCCCCAAGCAGGACAGGGGGAGGAATCAGCCCCAGCATTTT.

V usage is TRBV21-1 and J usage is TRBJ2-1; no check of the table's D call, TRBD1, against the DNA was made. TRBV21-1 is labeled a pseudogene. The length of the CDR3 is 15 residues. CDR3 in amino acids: CASRLVTGGYNEQFF. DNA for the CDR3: TGTGCCAGCCGCCTTGTGACAGGGGGCTACAATGAGCAGTTCTTC.

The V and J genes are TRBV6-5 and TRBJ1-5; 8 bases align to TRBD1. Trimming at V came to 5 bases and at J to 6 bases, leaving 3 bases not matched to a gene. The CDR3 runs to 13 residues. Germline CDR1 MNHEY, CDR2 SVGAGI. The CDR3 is CASSQGASQPQHF. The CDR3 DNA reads TGTGCCAGCAGTCAGGGGGCTAGTCAGCCCCAGCATTTT.

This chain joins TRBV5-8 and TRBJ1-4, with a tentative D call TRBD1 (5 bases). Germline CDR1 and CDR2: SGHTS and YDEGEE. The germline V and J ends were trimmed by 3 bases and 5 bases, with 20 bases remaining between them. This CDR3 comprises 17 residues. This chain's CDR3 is CASSSGNGAGANEKLFF. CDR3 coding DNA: TGTGCCAGCAGCTCGGGTAACGGAGCTGGGGCAAATGAAAAACTGTTTTTT.

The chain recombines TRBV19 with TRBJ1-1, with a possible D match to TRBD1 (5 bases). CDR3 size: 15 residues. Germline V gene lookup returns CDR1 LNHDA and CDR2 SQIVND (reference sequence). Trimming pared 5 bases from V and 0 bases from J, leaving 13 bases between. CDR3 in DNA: TGTGCCAGTAGTCCGGTAGACAGCCTGAACACTGAAGCTTTCTTT. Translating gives CASSPVDSLNTEAFF.

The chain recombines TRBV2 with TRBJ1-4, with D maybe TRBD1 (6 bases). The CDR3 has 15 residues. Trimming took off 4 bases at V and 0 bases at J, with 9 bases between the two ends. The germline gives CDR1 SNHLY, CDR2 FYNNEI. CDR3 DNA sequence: TGTGCCAGCAGTGTGGACAGATCAACTAATGAAAAACTGTTTTTT. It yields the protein CASSVDRSTNEKLFF.

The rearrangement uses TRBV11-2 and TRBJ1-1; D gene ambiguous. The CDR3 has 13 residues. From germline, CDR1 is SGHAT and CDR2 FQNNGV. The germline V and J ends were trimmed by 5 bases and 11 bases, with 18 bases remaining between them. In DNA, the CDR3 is TGTGCCAGCAGCCATAATCGGGCCCTAGGGGCTTTCTTT. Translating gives CASSHNRALGAFF. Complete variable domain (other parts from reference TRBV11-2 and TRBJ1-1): EAGVAQSPRYKIIEKRQSVAFWCNPISGHATLYWYQQILGQGPKLLIQFQNNGVVDDSQLPKDRFSAERLKGVDSTLKIQPAKLEDSAVYLCASSHNRALGAFFGQGTRLTVV.

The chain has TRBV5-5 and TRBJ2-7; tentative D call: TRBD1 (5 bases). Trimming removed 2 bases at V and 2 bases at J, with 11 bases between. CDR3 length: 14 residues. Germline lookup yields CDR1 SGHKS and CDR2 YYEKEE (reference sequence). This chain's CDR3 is CASSLFQGTYEQYF. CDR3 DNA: TGTGCCAGCAGCTTATTCCAGGGTACCTACGAGCAGTACTTC. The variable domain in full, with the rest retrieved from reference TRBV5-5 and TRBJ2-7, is DAGVTQSPTHLIKTRGQQVTLRCSPISGHKSVSWYQQVLGQGPQFIFQYYEKEERGRGNFPDRFSARQFPNYSSELNVNALLLGDSALYLCASSLFQGTYEQYFGPGTRLTVT.

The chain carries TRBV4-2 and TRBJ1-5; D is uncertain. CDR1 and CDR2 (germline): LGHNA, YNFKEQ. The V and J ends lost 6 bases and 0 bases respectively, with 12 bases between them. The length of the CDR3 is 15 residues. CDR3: CASRLFVHSNQPQHF. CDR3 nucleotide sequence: TGTGCCAGCAGGCTTTTTGTCCATAGCAATCAGCCCCAGCATTTT.

In DNA, the CDR3 is TGTGCCAGCAGCCAAGACAGGGACGAGCAGTACTTC. Protein: CASSQDRDEQYF. This sequence joins TRBV12-3 or TRBV12-4 and TRBJ2-7, with 7 nucleotides matching TRBD1. The CDR3 consists of 12 residues. Trimming at V came to 6 bases and at J to 5 bases, leaving 4 bases not matched to a gene.

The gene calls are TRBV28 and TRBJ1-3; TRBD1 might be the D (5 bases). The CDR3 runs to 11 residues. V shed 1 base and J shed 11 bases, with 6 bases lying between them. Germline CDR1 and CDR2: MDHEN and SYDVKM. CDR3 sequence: CASSLSGPIYF. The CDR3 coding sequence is TGTGCCAGCAGTTTATCGGGGCCCATATATTTT.

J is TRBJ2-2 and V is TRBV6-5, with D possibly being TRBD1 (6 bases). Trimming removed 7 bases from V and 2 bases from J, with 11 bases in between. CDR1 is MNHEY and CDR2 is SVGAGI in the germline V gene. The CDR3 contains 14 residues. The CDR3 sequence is CASKTGSNTGELFF. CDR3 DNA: TGTGCCAGCAAAACAGGGTCAAACACCGGGGAGCTGTTTTTT.

CDR3 sequence reads: CASSGGGRETQYF. The CDR3 bases are TGTGCCAGCAGCGGGGGGGGTCGAGAGACCCAGTACTTC. The chain employs TRBV5-4 and TRBJ2-5, with TRBD2 identical over 7 bases. With V trimmed by 4 bases and J by 4 bases, 4 bases remained unmatched. The CDR3 consists of 13 residues. CDR1 and CDR2 (germline): SGHNT, YYREEE (reference sequence).

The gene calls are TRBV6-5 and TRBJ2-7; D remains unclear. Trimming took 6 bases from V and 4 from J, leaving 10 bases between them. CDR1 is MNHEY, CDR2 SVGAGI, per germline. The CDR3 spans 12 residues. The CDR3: CASSYDTYEQYV. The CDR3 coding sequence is TGTGCCAGCAGCTACGACACTTACGAGCAGTACGTC.

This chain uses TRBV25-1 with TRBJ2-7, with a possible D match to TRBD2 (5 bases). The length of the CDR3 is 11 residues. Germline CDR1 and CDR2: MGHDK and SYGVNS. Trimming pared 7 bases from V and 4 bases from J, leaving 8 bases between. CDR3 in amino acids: CASTGLYEQYF. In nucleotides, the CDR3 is TGTGCCAGCACCGGACTTTACGAGCAGTACTTC.

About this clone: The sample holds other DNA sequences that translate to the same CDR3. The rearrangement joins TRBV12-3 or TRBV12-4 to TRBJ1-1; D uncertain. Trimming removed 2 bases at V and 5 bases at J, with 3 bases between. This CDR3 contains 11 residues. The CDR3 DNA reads TGTGCCAGCAGTTTATCTACTGAAGCTTTCTTT. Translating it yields CASSLSTEAFF.

The CDR3 reads CATLGNSGNTIYF. CDR3 DNA sequence: TGTGCCACCCTGGGCAACTCTGGAAACACCATATATTTT. This chain connects TRBV10-3 to TRBJ1-3; D gene unclear. The CDR3 covers 13 residues. Trimming pared 10 bases from V and 0 bases from J, leaving 10 bases between. Germline assignment: CDR1 ENHRY and CDR2 SYGVKD.

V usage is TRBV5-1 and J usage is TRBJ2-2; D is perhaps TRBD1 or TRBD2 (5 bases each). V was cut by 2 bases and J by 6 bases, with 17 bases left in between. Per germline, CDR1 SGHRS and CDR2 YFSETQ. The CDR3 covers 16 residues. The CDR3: CASSFLGTDPSGELFF. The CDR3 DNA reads TGCGCCAGCAGCTTTCTCGGGACGGACCCTTCCGGGGAGCTGTTTTTT.

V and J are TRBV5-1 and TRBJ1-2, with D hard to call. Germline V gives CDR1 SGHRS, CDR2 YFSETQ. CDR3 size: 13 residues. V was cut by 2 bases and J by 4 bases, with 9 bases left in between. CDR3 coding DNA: TGCGCCAGCAGCTTTGGTCGGGGCTATGGCTACACCTTC. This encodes CASSFGRGYGYTF.